This TCR beta chain originates from a study of T cell responses to AZD1222 COVID-19 vaccine. This clone showed up just once. Second doses were pooled across both intervals (about 4 or about 12 weeks). The data were produced by immunoSEQ multiplex PCR, yet TCRdb's version contains in-frame clones alone and is incomplete. The sample yields 190,000 or so clones, about 89% seen once. Germline CDR1 and CDR2: SEHNR and FQNEAQ (reference sequence). With 1 base clipped from V and 7 bases from J, the junction kept 5 bases outside the gene matches. CDR3 length: 14 residues. This rearrangement joins TRBV7-9 to TRBJ2-3; 7 nucleotides agree with TRBD1. The source is an adult who received the AZD1222 COVID-19 vaccine. Sample: peripheral blood, taken 28 days after the second AZD1222 dose. CDR3 DNA: TGTGCCAGCAGCTTAGAGGGGGCGGGCTATACGCAGTATTTT. The encoded protein is CASSLEGAGYTQYF.